This TCR beta chain was recovered during a study of chemoradiotherapy in HPV16-positive cancers. Across the whole study: Functional T-cell assays on a couple of HPV16-positive patients' cells defined candidate HPV-specific clones and common TCR motifs.

The study's findings and limits: Candidate HPV-specific clones and E7-related TCR motifs grew in tumor during treatment.

This clone came up a few times. Its antigen is not identified. The trim removed 0 bases at V and 1 base at J, leaving 4 bases unmatched. From germline, CDR1 is PRHDT and CDR2 FYEKMQ (reference sequence). The CDR3 is made up of 16 amino acids. Clones were sequenced by immunoSEQ multiplex PCR, and TCRdb holds only the in-frame ones, with some missing. The data show 20,000 to 25,000 clones, around 85% seen once. This sample comprised blood, obtained from a patient who underwent chemoradiotherapy. This sequence originates from a human donor with HPV-associated anogenital cancer. The chain recombines TRBV13 with TRBJ2-7; 9 bases align to TRBD1. CDR3 nucleotides: TGTGCCAGCAGCTTAGGCGTAGGGACAGGGTCCTACGAGCAGTACTTC. Amino acids: CASSLGVGTGSYEQYF.